Below, 10 T cell receptor beta chains from the same sample are listed, as sequenced in a study of T cell responses to AZD1222 COVID-19 vaccine. Clones were sequenced by immunoSEQ multiplex PCR, and TCRdb holds only the in-frame ones, with some missing. The table records roughly 76,000 clones, about 88% of them present only once. This specimen was peripheral blood, taken on day 0 of AZD1222 vaccination. The receptors originated from an adult in good health.

CDR3 DNA: TGTGCCAGCACCCGGACCGATAGCAATCAGCCCCAGCATTTT. Its protein product is CASTRTDSNQPQHF. The chain is built from TRBV2 and TRBJ1-5; no firm D call. V shed 7 bases and J shed 0 bases, with 10 bases lying between them. The CDR3 runs 14 residues. Germline-derived CDR1 and CDR2 are SNHLY and FYNNEI.

The CDR3: CASSLPGYSYEQYF. CDR3 DNA: TGCGCCAGCAGTTTACCAGGTTACTCCTACGAGCAGTACTTC. V gene TRBV10-2 combines with J gene TRBJ2-7, with D uncertain. Germline CDR1 is WSHSY and CDR2 is SAAADI. CDR3 length equals 14 residues. Trimming removed 5 bases from V and 0 bases from J, with 11 bases in between.

The chain uses TRBV9 and TRBJ1-2; 8 nucleotides match TRBD1. The CDR3 has 17 amino acids. CDR1 and CDR2 (germline): SGDLS, YYNGEE. V lost 5 bases to trimming and J lost 4 bases; unmatched junction nucleotides: 16. CDR3 coding DNA: TGTGCCAGCAGTCCGGGGTTGGGGACAGGTCTTAGCTATGGCTACACCTTC. It specifies CASSPGLGTGLSYGYTF.

This clone was picked up a small number of times. The chain joins TRBV3-1 (or the pseudogene TRBV3-2) to TRBJ2-1; D is possibly TRBD2 (6 bases). Germline lookup yields CDR1 LGHDT and CDR2 YNNKEL (reference sequence). V was clipped by 0 bases and J by 4 bases, with 13 bases between them. This CDR3 is 16 amino acids long. This chain's CDR3 is CASSQDGGLSYNEQFF. The CDR3 coding sequence is TGTGCCAGCAGCCAAGACGGTGGACTATCGTACAATGAGCAGTTCTTC.

The genes are TRBV2 and TRBJ1-5, with D perhaps TRBD1 (5 bases). V lost 0 bases and J 6 bases, leaving 12 bases between the germline ends. CDR1 and CDR2 from the germline V gene are SNHLY and FYNNEI. The CDR3 loop spans 15 amino acids. The CDR3 sequence is CASSEATGPRQPQHF. The CDR3 nucleotides are TGTGCCAGCAGTGAAGCGACGGGGCCTCGTCAGCCCCAGCATTTT.

The chain couples TRBV4-1 to TRBJ2-7; D unclear. CDR3 length: 12 amino acids. Per germline, CDR1 MGHRA and CDR2 YSYEKL. The V end was cut by 3 bases, the J end by 3 bases, with 6 bases between. The CDR3 DNA reads TGCGCCAGCAGCCAGGTGGGCTACGAGCAGTACTTC. This sequence encodes CASSQVGYEQYF.

The chain has TRBV10-1 and TRBJ1-3; tentatively, D is TRBD1 (6 bases). Germline CDR1 WNHNN, CDR2 SYGVQD (reference sequence). Trimming took off 4 bases at V and 0 bases at J, with 13 bases between the two ends. This CDR3 has 16 amino acids. The CDR3 bases are TGCGCCAGCAGTGGGAGCGGGACACGCTCTGGAAACACCATATATTTT. Encoded protein: CASSGSGTRSGNTIYF.

J is TRBJ1-6 and V is TRBV27; no firm D call. V was trimmed by 0 bases and J by 5 bases, leaving 14 bases between them. There are 17 residues in the CDR3. Germline V gene lookup returns CDR1 MNHEY and CDR2 SMNVEV (reference sequence). The chain's CDR3 is CASSLSVSQINNSPLHF. DNA for the CDR3: TGTGCCAGCAGTTTATCGGTTTCGCAGATTAATAATTCACCCCTCCACTTT.

The chain carries TRBV6-5 and TRBJ1-1, with D hard to call. Germline V gene data show CDR1 as MNHEY and CDR2 as SVGAGI. The CDR3 totals 15 residues. With 5 bases removed from V and 1 base from J, the gap between germline ends came to 14 bases. The CDR3, as DNA: TGTGCCAGCAGTCCCTCGAGGAGTTGGAACACTGAAGCTTTCTTT. This codes for CASSPSRSWNTEAFF.

This chain uses TRBV6-1 with TRBJ1-5; D uncertain. V was trimmed by 1 base and J by 7 bases, leaving 5 bases between them. The CDR3 runs to 12 residues. Germline CDR1 and CDR2: MNHNS and SASEGT. The CDR3 sequence: CASSEGVQPQHF. As DNA, the CDR3 is TGTGCCAGCAGTGAAGGGGTCCAGCCCCAGCATTTT.